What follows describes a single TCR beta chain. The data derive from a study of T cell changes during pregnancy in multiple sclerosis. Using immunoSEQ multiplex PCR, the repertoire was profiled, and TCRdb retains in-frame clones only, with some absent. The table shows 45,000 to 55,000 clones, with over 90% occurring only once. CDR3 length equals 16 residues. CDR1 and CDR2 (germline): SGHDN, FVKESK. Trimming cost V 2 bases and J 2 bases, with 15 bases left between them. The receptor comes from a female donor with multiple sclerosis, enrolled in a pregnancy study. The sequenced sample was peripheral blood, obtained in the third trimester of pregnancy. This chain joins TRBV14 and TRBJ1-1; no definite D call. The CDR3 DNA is TGTGCCAGCAGCCAACATGCCCTCCTAGACAACACTGAAGCTTTCTTT. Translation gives CASSQHALLDNTEAFF.